This T cell receptor (beta chain) was documented in a study of T cell responses to AZD1222 COVID-19 vaccine (dated by TCRdb to the early 2020s). A note on the overall study: A total of about 230 trial participants underwent TCR sequencing, of whom nearly 210 received two doses of AZD1222 and some 25 received two doses of the MenACWY control vaccine. Trial participants were enrolled by age into 18-55, 56-69 and 70-plus year subgroups, with around 150, 28 and 57 TCR-sequenced participants respectively.

The CDR3 contains 14 residues, cysteine and phenylalanine counted. Just the 42-base CDR3 DNA is kept, in frame starting at base 1. The germline V gene gives CDR1 as SGHRS and CDR2 as YFSETQ. V is cut by 8 bases and J by 4 bases, and the space between the germline ends is 16 bases. Taken with the paper, the label for time point translates to: baseline before first vaccination. The treatment or condition label here, explained by the study, means: meningococcal conjugate vaccine given as trial control. The vaccinee samples were drawn from two UK trials, COV001 and COV002, one of which was a single-blind randomized controlled phase 2/3 trial testing AZD1222 (ChAdOx1 nCoV-19) in healthy adults. For TCRbeta chain sequencing, PBMC samples from trial participants were taken at day 0 and at day 28 after the second dose. The CDR3 regions of human TCRbeta chains were analyzed by immunosequencing. Per the original workflow: Repertoire TCRs were matched against a reference library of SARS-CoV-2-specific TCRs generated with the MIRA antigen-specificity platform. Breadth was defined as the fraction of unique TCRs that were SARS-CoV-2-associated, and depth was defined as the fraction of total T cells that were SARS-CoV-2-associated. Using the MIRA data, every spike-specific TCR was mapped to the spike region that the TCR reacted to and assigned to either a CD4 or a CD8 class. Log10-transformed breadth and depth values were compared by one-way ANOVA with Sidak's multiple comparisons tests. TCRdb retrieved this table from immuneACCESS and kept in-frame rearrangements only. Not all clones are present; in checked studies, unresolved V genes account for under half, and no reason is known for the remainder. V, J and clone size were drawn from that table, and D and trimming were deduced from the DNA. The sample table lists some 150,000 clones, around 90% of them with a count of one. The top ten constitute around 4.5% of the sample.

The paper's findings and limits, for the study overall: Participants were mostly white British and included more females than males, and it was suggested by the authors that clonal diversity may have been underestimated. Reportedly, close to half of the unique spike-specific TCRs recognized epitopes lying outside the regions that are mutated in the B.1.351 and B.1.1.7 variants. Because no samples from the day 14 peak response were available, repertoires could be characterized only after the peak T cell response. Vaccine-associated CD4 TCRs spanned the whole spike protein, with dominant responses in regions 160-218 and 743-854. Conclusions about previously exposed vaccinees were limited because only six AZD1222 recipients were SARS-CoV-2 seropositive at baseline. A significant rise in spike-specific TCR breadth and depth was observed after two AZD1222 doses relative to day 0 and relative to MenACWY recipients. The 56-69-year group was small, and its depth increase did not reach significance, likely because of low power.

Worth noting for this clone: The specificity of this receptor is unknown. The record has no base qualities; no much larger clone is one base away.

The sample in question was peripheral blood, obtained on day 0 of MenACWY control vaccination. This receptor chain uses TRBV5-1 and TRBJ2-1; TRBD1 is a possible D gene, resting on 5 matching bases. The clonotype originates from an adult in good health. The DNA is TGCGCCAGTCGGCTGCAGGGAAATTACAATGAGCAGTTCTTC. This translates into CASRLQGNYNEQFF.